The 30 T cell receptor beta chains below come from one sample, sequenced in a study of Ad26.COV2.S vaccination and SARS-CoV-2 variants. The treatment: roughly 20 received Ad26.COV2.S at low or high dose, single or two shots; 5 received placebo; per-sample allocation not given. Day 63 after the first injection of vaccine or placebo was the sampling time. TCRdb's table, derived via immunoSEQ multiplex PCR, lists solely in-frame clones and lacks some. The sample carries 440,000 or so clones, 70% to 90% recorded once. Sequencing was performed on peripheral blood, taken in a trial of Ad26.COV2.S vaccine versus placebo. Every receptor here comes from a person aged 18 to 59 who received the Ad26.COV2.S COVID-19 vaccine or a placebo.

The rearrangement uses TRBV7-9 and TRBJ2-1; no firm D call. V lost 1 base, J lost 14 bases, and 12 bases lay in between. Germline loops: CDR1 SEHNR, CDR2 FQNEAQ (reference sequence). The CDR3 length is 12 residues. The CDR3 bases are TGTGCCAGCAGCTTAGGTGGTGTGAAGGAGTTCTTC. This codes for CASSLGGVKEFF.

The rearrangement uses TRBV9 and TRBJ1-4; a weak D match, TRBD1 (6 bases). CDR1 SGDLS and CDR2 YYNGEE come from the germline V gene. The V end was cut by 3 bases, the J end by 8 bases, with 20 bases between. CDR3 length equals 16 residues. The CDR3 region has the DNA TGTGCCAGCAGCGCCTCTTTGGGGGGCTCGTCGGAAAAACTGTTTTTT. Protein: CASSASLGGSSEKLFF.

J is TRBJ2-7 and V is TRBV3-1 (or the pseudogene TRBV3-2); possibly TRBD2 for D (6 bases). This CDR3 is 16 amino acids long. The V gene lost 3 bases and the J gene lost 5 bases, with 20 bases spanning the gap. CDR1 and CDR2 (germline): LGHDT, YNNKEL (reference sequence). CDR3 sequence reads: CASSHQFPLATHEQYF. The CDR3 DNA sequence: TGTGCCAGCAGCCACCAGTTCCCCCTAGCGACCCACGAGCAGTACTTC.

This chain connects TRBV19 to TRBJ2-7, with D tentatively TRBD2 (7 bases). Per germline, CDR1 LNHDA and CDR2 SQIVND (reference sequence). Trimming stripped 1 base from V and 5 bases from J, with 15 bases between. The CDR3 has 15 amino acids. The CDR3 protein is CASSIGGGTRNEQYF. In nucleotides, the CDR3 is TGTGCCAGTAGTATAGGCGGGGGCACACGTAACGAGCAGTACTTC.

The gene calls are TRBV29-1 and TRBJ1-1, with D perhaps matching TRBD1 (6 bases). The CDR3 spans 12 residues. V dropped 7 bases and J dropped 12 bases, with 21 bases sitting between them. In germline, CDR1 is SQVTM, CDR2 ANQGSEA. CDR3 protein: CSASWGARWTFF. CDR3 DNA: TGCAGCGCTTCATGGGGGGCGCGGTGGACTTTCTTT.

The J gene is TRBJ2-5, the V gene TRBV20-1; D gene unclear. The germline V gene has CDR1 DFQATT and CDR2 SNEGSKA (reference sequence). V lost 3 bases and J 3 bases, leaving 5 bases between the germline ends. The CDR3 is made up of 11 amino acids. The CDR3 DNA reads as TGCAGTGCTAGGGGAAAAGAGACCCAGTACTTC. Protein sequence: CSARGKETQYF.

The chain joins TRBV29-1 to TRBJ1-1; D not certain. Trimming took 4 bases from V and 1 from J, leaving 10 bases between them. This CDR3 region has 13 residues. Germline CDR1 reads SQVTM; CDR2 reads ANQGSEA. The CDR3 coding sequence is TGCAGCGTTGCCCTAGTAGAGAACACTGAAGCTTTCTTT. The encoded protein is CSVALVENTEAFF.

The chain couples TRBV7-9 to TRBJ2-1; no clear D. The CDR3 runs 16 residues. Germline V gene data show CDR1 as SEHNR and CDR2 as FQNEAQ (reference sequence). V dropped 1 base and J dropped 4 bases, with 14 bases sitting between them. The CDR3 DNA follows: TGTGCCAGCAGCTTAGGGGCCCGAACGGCTTACAATGAGCAGTTCTTC. This gives the protein CASSLGARTAYNEQFF.

The chain employs TRBV6-2 or TRBV6-3 and TRBJ2-1, with TRBD2 identical over 11 bases. The CDR3 is made up of 20 amino acids. Trimming took 0 bases from V and 0 from J; bases not matched to a gene: 10. The germline V gene has CDR1 MNHEY and CDR2 SVGEGT. The CDR3: CASSYSSGGEYGSSYNEQFF. DNA for the CDR3: TGTGCCAGCAGTTACTCTAGCGGGGGGGAATACGGTAGCTCCTACAATGAGCAGTTCTTC.

DNA of the CDR3: TGTGCCAGCAGTCGACGAGGGGGGGTAGTTCCCGAGCAGTACTTC. This codes for CASSRRGGVVPEQYF. V usage is TRBV27 and J usage is TRBJ2-7, with D perhaps TRBD2 (7 bases). The CDR3 totals 15 residues. Trimming took off 5 bases at V and 6 bases at J, with 20 bases between the two ends. Germline V lookup: CDR1 MNHEY, CDR2 SMNVEV (reference sequence).

This sequence joins TRBV6-2 or TRBV6-3 and TRBJ1-4, with D possibly matching TRBD1 (5 bases). V lost 0 bases to trimming and J lost 8 bases, with 16 bases between them. The CDR3 totals 16 residues. Germline CDR1 MNHEY, CDR2 SVGEGT. CDR3 DNA sequence: TGTGCCAGCAGTTACTCGATTTCGGGGCGAGGCGAAAAACTGTTTTTT. Residues: CASSYSISGRGEKLFF.

V gene TRBV27 combines with J gene TRBJ2-3; weak D call: TRBD2 (5 bases). Trimming took off 7 bases at V and 6 bases at J, with 26 bases between the two ends. The CDR3 has 17 residues. CDR1 and CDR2 from the germline V gene are MNHEY and SMNVEV (reference sequence). CDR3 DNA sequence: TGTGCCAGCACCCCTGCTCGGCTAGCCCGAAAGAGGGATACGCAGTATTTT. It yields the protein CASTPARLARKRDTQYF.

This clone was recorded once. The J gene is TRBJ1-4, the V gene TRBV19; D might be TRBD1 (5 bases). Trimming removed 11 bases at V and 8 bases at J, with 15 bases between. Germline lookup yields CDR1 LNHDA and CDR2 SQIVND (reference sequence). The CDR3 contains 12 residues. The DNA for the CDR3 is TGTGCCTCTAGATTGGGGCGAGAAAAACTGTTTTTT. Translation gives CASRLGREKLFF.

The genes are TRBV11-2 and TRBJ2-1; no clear D. Germline lookup yields CDR1 SGHAT and CDR2 FQNNGV. The CDR3 consists of 13 residues. Deletions cut 4 bases from V and 7 bases from J, with 11 bases between. CDR3 region: CASSSVGKNEQFF. CDR3 nucleotides: TGTGCCAGCAGCTCCGTAGGGAAGAATGAGCAGTTCTTC.

The V call is TRBV6-5, the J call TRBJ2-5, with 10 bases identical to TRBD1. This CDR3 has 14 amino acids. The V and J ends lost 6 bases and 5 bases, in that order; junction bases with no gene match: 6. CDR1 and CDR2 from the germline V gene are MNHEY and SVGAGI. The CDR3 region has the DNA TGTGCCAGCAGCCGGGACAGGGGAGTGGAGACCCAGTACTTC. Protein: CASSRDRGVETQYF.

The gene calls are TRBV5-1 and TRBJ2-5; D ambiguous. The CDR3 has 13 amino acids. Germline V gene data show CDR1 as SGHRS and CDR2 as YFSETQ. With 4 bases removed from V and 5 bases from J, the gap between germline ends came to 12 bases. CDR3 in amino acids: CASSRTVWETQYF. The CDR3 nucleotides are TGCGCCAGCAGCCGAACCGTCTGGGAGACCCAGTACTTC.

This chain joins TRBV14 and TRBJ2-3; 12 nucleotides line up with TRBD2. V lost 6 bases, J lost 3 bases, and 4 bases stayed unmatched. Germline assignment: CDR1 SGHDN and CDR2 FVKESK. This CDR3 has 15 residues. The CDR3, as DNA: TGTGCCAGCAGTCGACTAGCGGGAGTGACAGATACGCAGTATTTT. As protein: CASSRLAGVTDTQYF.

The V and J genes are TRBV29-1 and TRBJ2-7; TRBD1 aligns across 7 bases. V was pared by 5 bases and J by 0 bases, with 4 bases of the junction left unmatched. Germline CDR1 is SQVTM and CDR2 is ANQGSEA. This CDR3 is built from 13 residues. CDR3 DNA: TGCAGCGTTCCCGGGACAGACTCCTACGAGCAGTACTTC. It translates to CSVPGTDSYEQYF.

The rearrangement joins TRBV19 to TRBJ2-7; D remains ambiguous. The V and J ends lost 6 bases and 2 bases respectively, with 14 bases between them. CDR3 length: 14 residues. Germline lookup yields CDR1 LNHDA and CDR2 SQIVND (reference sequence). In nucleotides, the CDR3 is TGTGCCAGTAGCAAAGAGCTCGTAACCTACGAGCAGTACTTC. Translating gives CASSKELVTYEQYF. Together with reference TRBV19 and TRBJ2-7, the CDR3 gives the full variable domain: DGGITQSPKYLFRKEGQNVTLSCEQNLNHDAMYWYRQDPGQGLRLIYYSQIVNDFQKGDIAEGYSVSREKKESFPLTVTSAQKNPTAFYLCASSKELVTYEQYFGPGTRLTVT.

The rearrangement joins TRBV4-1 to TRBJ1-2; D is unclear. V was shortened by 0 bases and J by 0 bases, with 11 bases between the two germline ends. The CDR3 has 16 residues. Germline CDR1 MGHRA, CDR2 YSYEKL. CDR3 in DNA: TGCGCCAGCAGCCAAGATGTGAGGACCGCTAACTATGGCTACACCTTC. As protein: CASSQDVRTANYGYTF.

This clone turned up a few times. This sequence joins TRBV2 and TRBJ1-4, with D perhaps matching TRBD1 (6 bases). This CDR3 region has 15 residues. Trimming removed 4 bases from V and 3 bases from J, with 12 bases in between. Germline V gene lookup returns CDR1 SNHLY and CDR2 FYNNEI. The CDR3 region has the DNA TGTGCCAGCAGTGGACCCCGGACAGCTAATGAAAAACTGTTTTTT. Translated: CASSGPRTANEKLFF.

The V and J genes are TRBV2 and TRBJ2-1, with TRBD2 identical over 11 bases. Germline V gene sequence: CDR1 SNHLY, CDR2 FYNNEI. CDR3 length: 20 amino acids. Losses at the gene ends were 11 bases for V and 0 bases for J; bases not matched to a gene: 21. The CDR3 nucleotides are TGTGCCGTCAGACTAGCGGGGAACCTACGCGATACCTCCTCCTACAATGAGCAGTTCTTC. It encodes CAVRLAGNLRDTSSYNEQFF.

The chain carries TRBV29-1 and TRBJ2-1; D tentatively reads TRBD1 or TRBD2 (7 bases each). V was shortened by 6 bases and J by 3 bases, with 9 bases between the two germline ends. The CDR3 covers 12 residues. From germline, CDR1 is SQVTM and CDR2 ANQGSEA. The chain's CDR3 is CSVRGGYNEQFF. CDR3 nucleotide sequence: TGCAGCGTCAGGGGGGGCTACAATGAGCAGTTCTTC.

V gene TRBV5-1 combines with J gene TRBJ2-1, with a tentative D call TRBD2 (5 bases). V lost 0 bases to trimming and J lost 9 bases, with 13 bases between them. Looked up from germline, CDR1 is SGHRS and CDR2 is YFSETQ. This CDR3 spans 14 amino acids. The CDR3 sequence is CASSLDLVGGEQFF. The CDR3 DNA follows: TGCGCCAGCAGCTTGGATCTAGTCGGAGGTGAGCAGTTCTTC.

The rearrangement uses TRBV30 and TRBJ1-1; 9 nucleotides agree with TRBD1. The CDR3 is 14 residues long. The V gene end was trimmed by 7 bases and the J gene end by 1 base; junction bases not matched to a gene: 7. Germline V lookup: CDR1 GTSNPN, CDR2 SVGIG (reference sequence). This chain's CDR3 is CASRKDRGNTEAFF. In DNA form, the CDR3 reads TGTGCCTCAAGAAAGGACAGGGGGAACACTGAAGCTTTCTTT.

This chain connects TRBV28 to TRBJ2-7; D perhaps matches TRBD2 (6 bases). From germline, CDR1 is MDHEN and CDR2 SYDVKM. V was trimmed by 1 base and J by 2 bases, leaving 12 bases between them. The CDR3 has 15 residues. The CDR3: CASSLYGGGTYEQYF. CDR3 DNA: TGTGCCAGCAGTTTATATGGGGGAGGAACCTACGAGCAGTACTTC.

This clone was found once. The V gene is TRBV9, the J gene TRBJ2-5, with D possibly being TRBD2 (6 bases). This CDR3 region has 13 residues. Trimming removed 3 bases from V and 2 bases from J, with 8 bases in between. From germline, CDR1 is SGDLS and CDR2 YYNGEE. The DNA for the CDR3 is TGTGCCAGCAGCGGGGGACTTCAAGAGACCCAGTACTTC. Translating gives CASSGGLQETQYF.

The chain has TRBV27 and TRBJ2-1; 10 bases align to TRBD2. This CDR3 is 18 amino acids long. Germline-derived CDR1 and CDR2 are MNHEY and SMNVEV (reference sequence). The V gene end was trimmed by 7 bases and the J gene end by 0 bases; junction bases not matched to a gene: 12. The CDR3 coding sequence is TGTGCCAGCACGTCTTTGGGACTAGCGCTGAGCTCCTACAATGAGCAGTTCTTC. Translating it yields CASTSLGLALSSYNEQFF.

The chain combines TRBV7-8 with TRBJ2-1, with TRBD2 matching 11 bases. CDR3 length: 17 residues. Germline values: CDR1 SGHVS, CDR2 FQNEAQ. V lost 5 bases to trimming and J lost 10 bases; unmatched junction nucleotides: 16. The DNA of the CDR3 is TGTGCCAGCAGCGCCCTGACTAGCGGGACTCCCTTGGGGGAGCAGTTCTTC. Its translation: CASSALTSGTPLGEQFF.

This chain links TRBV5-1 with TRBJ2-3, with TRBD1 identical over 7 bases. CDR3 length equals 17 residues. J was trimmed by 1 base and V by 1 base; bases with no gene match: 9. Germline V gene data show CDR1 as SGHRS and CDR2 as YFSETQ. CDR3 bases: TGCGCCAGCAGCTTGACTAGAACAGGGGCCGGCACAGATACGCAGTATTTT. It translates to CASSLTRTGAGTDTQYF.